This TCR beta chain was identified in a study of tumor-infiltrating lymphocytes in primary liver carcinoma. Using a constant-region primer together with ProtoScript II reverse transcriptase, TCR beta cDNA was made from 500 ng of total RNA. Three nested multiplex PCR rounds of slightly modified ARM-PCR generated TCR beta libraries. The first two PCR rounds used TRBV1-TRBV30 forward primers with a C-beta reverse primer, roughly 11 cycles each. TCRdb reprocessed the multiplex PCR reads with MiXCR, giving one entry per CDR3 protein. The data hold fewer than 250,000 distinct CDR3 sequences, with 65% observed a single time. Study findings and constraints: Tumor-adjacent and tumor-blood pairs displayed less overlap than did pairs of tumor regions.

For this clonotype: Its antigen is still unknown. This may be a read error, as it is one base from a much larger clone.

For blood RNA, unsorted whole blood served as the source, and germline DNA was extracted too. Per the germline V gene, CDR1 is SEHNR and CDR2 is FQNEAQ (reference sequence). The CDR3 covers 15 residues. V lost 7 bases and J 2 bases, leaving 18 bases between the germline ends. Sequenced material: peripheral blood. The J gene is TRBJ2-7, the V gene TRBV7-9; D ambiguous. This clonotype was obtained from a woman in her sixties with primary liver carcinoma and hepatitis B virus infection. CDR3 sequence reads: CASNQKDQFAYEQYF. CDR3 nucleotide sequence: TGTGCCAGCAACCAGAAGGACCAGTTCGCCTACGAGCAGTACTTC.